The entry that follows covers one TCR beta chain sequence. Its target is not known. The CDR3 totals 13 residues. Germline assignment: CDR1 SGHKS and CDR2 YYEKEE (reference sequence). V lost 0 bases and J lost 6, with 7 bases in between. This sample is drawn from a study of breast tumors, draining lymph nodes, adjacent tissues. Findings of the study overall: That most tumor T cells come from lymph nodes remained unproven. Tumor repertoires ranked between lymph nodes and nontumor tissue in diversity, with V and J gene preferences.

Samples came from axillary lymph nodes draining the breast cancer. TCRdb itself ran the multiplex PCR reads through MiXCR, one entry per CDR3 protein. The sample carries 150,000 or so distinct CDR3 sequences, approximately 33% recorded once. The sample taken for sequencing was axillary lymph node tissue. The chain recombines TRBV5-5 with TRBJ1-5; D gene uncertain. This receptor was identified in a female donor with breast cancer. Some clones in this sample may be carry-over from other donors' samples. The CDR3 sequence is CASSLEGTQPQHF. CDR3 in DNA: TGTGCCAGCAGCTTGGAAGGCACTCAGCCCCAGCATTTT.